This T cell receptor beta chain was retrieved from a study of post-analysis software for immune sequencing data. Study conclusions and caveats: Samples made in the same batch grouped tightly together by F measure. The five TRBV segments detected at higher frequency in patients than in controls included TRBV5-6, TRBV5-1 and TRBV20-1.

TCR beta cDNA libraries included unique molecular identifiers. TCRdb analysed the PCR reads with MiXCR anew, one entry per CDR3 protein. Among roughly 670,000 distinct CDR3 sequences listed, roughly three fifths were seen once. This clonotype was seen more than once but under ten times. The antigen remains unidentified. The CDR3 is 15 residues long. The germline gives CDR1 MNHNY, CDR2 SVGAGI (reference sequence). V shed 4 bases and J shed 3 bases, with 16 bases lying between them. V is TRBV6-6 and J is TRBJ2-7; D possibly corresponds to TRBD1 (6 bases). The TCR comes from a girl aged 2-15 years with multiple sclerosis. Sequences were obtained from blood. CDR3 amino acids: CASSSGAGANYEQYF. Here the CDR3 DNA reads TGTGCCAGCAGTTCTGGGGCAGGGGCTAACTACGAGCAGTACTTC.